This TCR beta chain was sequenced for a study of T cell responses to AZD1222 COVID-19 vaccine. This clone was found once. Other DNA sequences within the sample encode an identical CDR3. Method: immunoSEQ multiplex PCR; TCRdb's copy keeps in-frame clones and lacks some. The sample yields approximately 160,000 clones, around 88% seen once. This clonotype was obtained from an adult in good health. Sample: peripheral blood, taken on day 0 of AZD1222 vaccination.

The CDR3 loop is CASSYGTGYTF. CDR3 DNA sequence: TGTGCCAGCAGTTACGGAACTGGCTACACCTTC. The chain links TRBV6-5 to TRBJ1-2, with no clear D. The CDR3 consists of 11 residues. V dropped 2 bases and J dropped 7 bases, with 5 bases sitting between them. The germline CDR1 and CDR2 sequences are MNHEY and SVGAGI.